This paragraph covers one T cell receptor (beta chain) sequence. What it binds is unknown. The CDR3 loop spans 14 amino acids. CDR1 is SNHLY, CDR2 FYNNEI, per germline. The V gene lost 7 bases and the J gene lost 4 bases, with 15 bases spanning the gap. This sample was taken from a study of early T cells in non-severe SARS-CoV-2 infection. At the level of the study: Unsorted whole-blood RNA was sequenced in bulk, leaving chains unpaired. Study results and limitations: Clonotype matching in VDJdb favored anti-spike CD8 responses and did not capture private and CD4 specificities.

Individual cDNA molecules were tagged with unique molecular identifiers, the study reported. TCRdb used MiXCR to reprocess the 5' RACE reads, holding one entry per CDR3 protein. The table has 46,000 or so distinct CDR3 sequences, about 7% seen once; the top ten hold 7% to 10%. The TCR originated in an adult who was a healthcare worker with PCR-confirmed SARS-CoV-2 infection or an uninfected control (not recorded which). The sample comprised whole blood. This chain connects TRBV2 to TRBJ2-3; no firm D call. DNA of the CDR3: TGTGCCAGCAAGGTGACACAATCGTCAGATACGCAGTATTTT. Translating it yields CASKVTQSSDTQYF.